Detailed here is one TCR beta chain. This sample is drawn from a study of blood T cell repertoires in COVID-19. Study-wide background: Italy, Spain and the United States were the sources of the convalescent and acute COVID-19 samples. T cells, B-cell-depleted T cells, or PBMCs provided the cDNA or gDNA that served as material.

The germline V and J ends were trimmed by 0 bases and 0 bases, with 12 bases remaining between them. Germline V gives CDR1 ENHRY, CDR2 SYGVKD. The CDR3 length is 18 residues. Profiling relied on immunoSEQ multiplex PCR, and the TCRdb table lists in-frame clones only, not all of them. The repertoire consists of 150,000 to 200,000 clones, with 70% to 90% occurring once and the leading ten covering 5% to 6%. The specimen was peripheral blood. This TCR came from a human donor in a cohort sampled during active COVID-19. The chain is built from TRBV10-3 and TRBJ2-6; D is possibly TRBD2 (5 bases). CDR3 loop: CAISESGGLFSGANVLTF. The CDR3 DNA sequence: TGTGCCATCAGTGAGTCGGGCGGGCTATTCTCTGGGGCCAACGTCCTGACTTTC.